This T cell receptor beta chain came from a study of T cells in Graves' hyperthyroidism and ophthalmopathy. The CDR3 regions of TCR beta were amplified from RNA transcripts. With the HTBI primer set, the TCR CDR3 went through a first round of RT-PCR. TCRdb re-derived calls from the multiplex PCR reads in MiXCR, one entry per CDR3 protein. The table lists around 700,000 distinct CDR3 sequences, approximately 18% of them singletons. Orbital computed tomography and thyroid ultrasound, together with serum TRAb and thyroxine and clinical symptoms, were used for diagnoses. This clonotype was sampled from a woman in her forties or fifties with Graves' hyperthyroidism that later progressed to Graves' ophthalmopathy. What was sequenced was blood.

The CDR3 loop is CASSRGQGWSPLHF. In DNA form, the CDR3 reads TGTGCCAGCTCCAGGGGACAGGGATGGTCACCCCTCCACTTT. The V call is TRBV27, the J call TRBJ1-6, with TRBD1 identical over 9 bases. Looked up from germline, CDR1 is MNHEY and CDR2 is SMNVEV (reference sequence). Losses at the gene ends were 8 bases for V and 10 bases for J; bases not matched to a gene: 9. This CDR3 has 14 amino acids.